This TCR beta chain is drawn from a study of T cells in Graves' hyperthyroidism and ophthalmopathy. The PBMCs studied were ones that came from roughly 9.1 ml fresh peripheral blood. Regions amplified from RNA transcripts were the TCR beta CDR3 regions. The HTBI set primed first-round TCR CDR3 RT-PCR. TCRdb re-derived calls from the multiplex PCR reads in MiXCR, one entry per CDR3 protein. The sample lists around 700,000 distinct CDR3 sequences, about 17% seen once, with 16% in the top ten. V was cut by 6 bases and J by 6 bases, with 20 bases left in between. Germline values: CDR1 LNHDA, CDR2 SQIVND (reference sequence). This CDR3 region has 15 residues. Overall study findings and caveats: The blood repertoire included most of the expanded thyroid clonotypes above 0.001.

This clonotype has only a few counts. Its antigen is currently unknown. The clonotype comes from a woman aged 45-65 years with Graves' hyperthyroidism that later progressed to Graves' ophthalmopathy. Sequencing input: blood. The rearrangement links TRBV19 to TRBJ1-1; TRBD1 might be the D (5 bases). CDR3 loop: CASRFLGGYMAEAFF. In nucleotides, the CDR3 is TGTGCCAGTAGGTTTCTCGGGGGGTACATGGCTGAAGCTTTCTTT.